The clone carrying this TCR beta chain has more than one count but fewer than ten. Some clones are missing from TCRdb's copy, which holds only in-frame ones; the method was immunoSEQ multiplex PCR. The data hold roughly 200,000 clones, with around 84% observed a single time. This sample is part of a study of blood T cell repertoires in COVID-19. About the research overall: Sample material is recorded as cDNA or gDNA derived from T cells, B-cell-depleted T cells, or PBMCs.

Sample: peripheral blood. The receptor's source is a human donor in a cohort sampled during active COVID-19.

CDR3 coding DNA: TGTGCCAGCAGTGAAGGGGGCAGCACACACTCTGGAAACACCATATATTTT. Translation gives CASSEGGSTHSGNTIYF. This chain links TRBV2 with TRBJ1-3, with D possibly TRBD1 on 5 matching bases. The V gene's germline CDR1 is SNHLY and CDR2 FYNNEI. V shed 1 base and J shed 0 bases, with 13 bases lying between them. The CDR3 loop spans 17 amino acids.